This TCR beta chain was found in a study of T cell repertoires in cytomegalovirus infection (dated by TCRdb to between 2017 and 2020). About the study as a whole: Recently identified HLA-C-restricted CMV epitopes, whose presentation resists viral immunomodulation, were targeted by peptide stimulations together with well-studied HLA-B-restricted epitopes. Donor HLA type was relevant to the analysis, because carriage of CMV infection together with the matching HLA type was indicated by public TCR beta signatures.

The meaning of the sample's treatment or condition label: in vitro stimulation with specific CMV peptide epitopes to enrich CMV-specific T cells. Sequencing used an Illumina HiSeq 1500. The public reads were reanalyzed by TCRdb: fastp trimming at Q25, MiXCR alignment, in-frame beta chains only. CDR3 protein duplicates are merged, each entry listing the most common genes and DNA. This sample has around 340,000 distinct CDR3 sequences in its table, and 25% to 35% of those were observed once. The ten biggest clones cover around 20% of the sample. On this clonotype: What this receptor recognizes is not known. Base-call qualities are not available, and no considerably larger clone is one nucleotide away.

At the junction V is shortened by 5 bases and J by 12 bases, with 17 bases in between. CDR3 length: 13 amino acids, cysteine to phenylalanine. Kept here is only the CDR3 DNA, which spans 39 bases and is read in frame from base 1. CDR1 and CDR2, looked up from the germline V gene (reference sequence), are MNHEY and SMNVEV. The paper as a whole reports these results and caveats: The ex vivo response was dominated by HLA-C-restricted CMV-specific TCR beta clonotypes, which also provided the single most frequent clonotype in two of eight donors. In both this cohort and an independent roughly 330-donor cohort, the cumulative frequency of public TCR beta family members distinguished carriers of CMV infection plus the relevant HLA type.

This sequence originates from a human donor in good health (CMV status not recorded). Some clones in this sample may be carry-over from other donors' samples. The sequencing here drew on cultured PBMCs, taken from culture after CMV antigen stimulation. This chain joins TRBV27 to TRBJ2-1; no confident D gene assignment can be made. The sequence in DNA is TGTGCCAGCAGTCTCCCTCCGGCTGTAGTGCAGTTCTTC. This translates into CASSLPPAVVQFF.